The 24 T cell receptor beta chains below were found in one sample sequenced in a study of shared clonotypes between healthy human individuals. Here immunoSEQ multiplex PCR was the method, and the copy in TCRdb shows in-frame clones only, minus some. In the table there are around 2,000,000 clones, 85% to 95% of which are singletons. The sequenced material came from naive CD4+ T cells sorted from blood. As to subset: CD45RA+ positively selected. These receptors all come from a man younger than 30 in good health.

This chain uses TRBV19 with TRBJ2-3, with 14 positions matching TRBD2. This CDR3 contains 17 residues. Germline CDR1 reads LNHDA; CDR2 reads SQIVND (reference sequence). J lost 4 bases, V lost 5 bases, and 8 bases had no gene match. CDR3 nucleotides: TGTGCCAGTAGTTACCCCGGACTAGCGGGGGGAGCAGATACGCAGTATTTT. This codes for CASSYPGLAGGADTQYF.

This CDR3 is CASSLRGDPKANYGYTF. In DNA form, the CDR3 reads TGTGCCAGCAGCCTACGAGGGGACCCTAAAGCTAACTATGGCTACACCTTC. This chain connects TRBV9 to TRBJ1-2; possibly TRBD1 for D (5 bases). This CDR3 is 17 amino acids long. CDR1 and CDR2 (germline): SGDLS, YYNGEE. Trimming cost V 4 bases and J 0 bases, with 19 bases left between them.

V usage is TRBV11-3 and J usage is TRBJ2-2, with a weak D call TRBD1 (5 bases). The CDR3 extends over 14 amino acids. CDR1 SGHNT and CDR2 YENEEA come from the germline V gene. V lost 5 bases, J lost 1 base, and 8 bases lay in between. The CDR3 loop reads CASSPQGNTGELFF. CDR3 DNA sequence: TGTGCCAGCAGCCCCCAGGGGAACACCGGGGAGCTGTTTTTT.

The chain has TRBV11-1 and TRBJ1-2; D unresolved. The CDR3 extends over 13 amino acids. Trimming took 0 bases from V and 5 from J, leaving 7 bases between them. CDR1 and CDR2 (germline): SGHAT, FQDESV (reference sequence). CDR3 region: CASSLASGYGYTF. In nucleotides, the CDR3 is TGTGCCAGCAGCTTAGCATCGGGGTATGGCTACACCTTC.

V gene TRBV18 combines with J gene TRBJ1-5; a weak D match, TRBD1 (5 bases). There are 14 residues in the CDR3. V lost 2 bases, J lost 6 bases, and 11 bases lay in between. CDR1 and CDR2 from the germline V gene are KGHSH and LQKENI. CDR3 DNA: TGTGCCAGCTCACCAGGACTGGGGCTTCAGCCCCAGCATTTT. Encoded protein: CASSPGLGLQPQHF.

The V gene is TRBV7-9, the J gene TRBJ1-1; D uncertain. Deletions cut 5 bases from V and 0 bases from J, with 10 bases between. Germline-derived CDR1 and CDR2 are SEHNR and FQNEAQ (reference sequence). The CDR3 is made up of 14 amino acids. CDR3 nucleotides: TGTGCCAGCAGCAAATACGGGCTGAACACTGAAGCTTTCTTT. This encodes CASSKYGLNTEAFF.

CDR3 loop: CSVEGQGAAEAFF. CDR3 DNA: TGCAGCGTTGAAGGGCAGGGGGCGGCTGAAGCTTTCTTT. V gene TRBV29-1 combines with J gene TRBJ1-1, with 8 bases aligning to TRBD1. The CDR3 runs 13 residues. Trimming at V came to 1 base and at J to 6 bases, leaving 4 bases not matched to a gene. Germline loops: CDR1 SQVTM, CDR2 ANQGSEA.

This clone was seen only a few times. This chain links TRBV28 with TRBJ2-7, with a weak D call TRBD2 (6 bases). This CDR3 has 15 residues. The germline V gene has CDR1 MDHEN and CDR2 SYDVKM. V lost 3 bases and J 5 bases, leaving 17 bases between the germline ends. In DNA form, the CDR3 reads TGTGCCAGCAGTTTGGGAGGAAGTCAAGTCAACGAGCAGTACTTC. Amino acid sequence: CASSLGGSQVNEQYF.

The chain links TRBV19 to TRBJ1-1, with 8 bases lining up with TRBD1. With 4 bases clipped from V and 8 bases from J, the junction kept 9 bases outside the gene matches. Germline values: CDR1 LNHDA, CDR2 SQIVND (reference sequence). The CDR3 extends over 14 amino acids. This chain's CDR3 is CASSSSGGAGEAFF. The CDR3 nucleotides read TGTGCCAGTAGTAGTTCAGGGGGCGCGGGCGAAGCTTTCTTT.

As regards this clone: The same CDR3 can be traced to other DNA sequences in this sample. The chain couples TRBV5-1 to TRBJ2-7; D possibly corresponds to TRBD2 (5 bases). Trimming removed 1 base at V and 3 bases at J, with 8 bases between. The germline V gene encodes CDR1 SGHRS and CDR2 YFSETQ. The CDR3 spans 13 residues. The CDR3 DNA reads TGCGCCAGCAGCTTGACGGGGAACTACGAGCAGTACTTC. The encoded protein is CASSLTGNYEQYF.

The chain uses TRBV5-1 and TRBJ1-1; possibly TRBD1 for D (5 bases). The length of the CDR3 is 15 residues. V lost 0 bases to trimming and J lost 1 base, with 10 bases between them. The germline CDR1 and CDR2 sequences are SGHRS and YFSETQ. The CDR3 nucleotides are TGCGCCAGCAGCTTGGATGAGGGACGGAACACTGAAGCTTTCTTT. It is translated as CASSLDEGRNTEAFF.

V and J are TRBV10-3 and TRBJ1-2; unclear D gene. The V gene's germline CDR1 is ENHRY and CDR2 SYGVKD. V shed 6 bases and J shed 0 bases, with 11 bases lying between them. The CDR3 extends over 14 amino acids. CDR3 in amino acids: CAISNFGANYGYTF. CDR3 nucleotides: TGTGCCATCAGCAACTTTGGAGCTAACTATGGCTACACCTTC.

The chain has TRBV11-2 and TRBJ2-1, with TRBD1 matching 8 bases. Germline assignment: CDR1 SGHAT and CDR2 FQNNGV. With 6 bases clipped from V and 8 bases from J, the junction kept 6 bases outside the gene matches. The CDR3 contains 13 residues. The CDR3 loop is CASSLGQGDEQFF. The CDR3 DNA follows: TGTGCCAGCAGTCTAGGACAGGGAGATGAGCAGTTCTTC. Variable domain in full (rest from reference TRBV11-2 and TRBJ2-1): EAGVAQSPRYKIIEKRQSVAFWCNPISGHATLYWYQQILGQGPKLLIQFQNNGVVDDSQLPKDRFSAERLKGVDSTLKIQPAKLEDSAVYLCASSLGQGDEQFFGPGTRLTVL.

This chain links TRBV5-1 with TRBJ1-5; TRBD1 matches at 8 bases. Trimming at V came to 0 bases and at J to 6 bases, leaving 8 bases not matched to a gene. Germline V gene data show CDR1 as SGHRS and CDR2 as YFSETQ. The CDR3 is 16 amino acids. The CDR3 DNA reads TGCGCCAGCAGCTTGGCGGACAGGGAGAAAGGTCAGCCCCAGCATTTT. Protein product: CASSLADREKGQPQHF. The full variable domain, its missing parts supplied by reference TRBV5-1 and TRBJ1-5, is KAGVTQTPRYLIKTRGQQVTLSCSPISGHRSVSWYQQTPGQGLQFLFEYFSETQRNKGNFPGRFSGRQFSNSRSEMNVSTLELGDSALYLCASSLADREKGQPQHFGDGTRLSIL.

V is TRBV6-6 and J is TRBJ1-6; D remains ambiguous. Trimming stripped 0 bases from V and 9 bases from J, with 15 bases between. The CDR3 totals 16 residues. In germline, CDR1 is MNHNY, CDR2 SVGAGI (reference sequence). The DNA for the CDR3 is TGTGCCAGCAGTTACTCTTGGATGAGGGAGACTTCACCCCTCCACTTT. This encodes CASSYSWMRETSPLHF.

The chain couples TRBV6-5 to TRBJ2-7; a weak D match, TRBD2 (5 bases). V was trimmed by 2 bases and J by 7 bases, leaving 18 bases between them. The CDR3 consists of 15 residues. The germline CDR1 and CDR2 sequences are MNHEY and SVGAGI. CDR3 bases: TGTGCCAGCAGTTACCCCCTTGGAGGTTCGAGGGAGCAGTACTTC. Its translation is CASSYPLGGSREQYF.

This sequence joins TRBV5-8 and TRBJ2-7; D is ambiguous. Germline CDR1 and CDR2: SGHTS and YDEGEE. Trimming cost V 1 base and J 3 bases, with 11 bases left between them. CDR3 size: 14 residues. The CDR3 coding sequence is TGTGCCAGCAGCTTGCAGGTGAACCTCTACGAGCAGTACTTC. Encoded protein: CASSLQVNLYEQYF. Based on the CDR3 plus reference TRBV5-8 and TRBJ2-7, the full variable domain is EAGVTQSPTHLIKTRGQQATLRCSPISGHTSVYWYQQALGLGLQFLLWYDEGEERNRGNFPPRFSGRQFPNYSSELNVNALELEDSALYLCASSLQVNLYEQYFGPGTRLTVT.

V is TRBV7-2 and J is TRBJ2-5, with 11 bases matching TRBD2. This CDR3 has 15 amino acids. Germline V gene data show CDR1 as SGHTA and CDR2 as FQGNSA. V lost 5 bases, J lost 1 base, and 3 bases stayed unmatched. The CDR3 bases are TGTGCCAGCAGCCGGACTAGCGGGCTCCAAGAGACCCAGTACTTC. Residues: CASSRTSGLQETQYF.

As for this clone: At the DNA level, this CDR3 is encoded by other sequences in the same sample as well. CDR3 DNA: TGCGCCAGCAGCACCGGGACTAGCGGCTACAATGAGCAGTTCTTC. This gives the protein CASSTGTSGYNEQFF. V gene TRBV5-1 combines with J gene TRBJ2-1, with TRBD2 identical over 11 bases. Germline V gene lookup returns CDR1 SGHRS and CDR2 YFSETQ. J was trimmed by 3 bases and V by 4 bases; bases with no gene match: 3. The CDR3 is 15 amino acids.

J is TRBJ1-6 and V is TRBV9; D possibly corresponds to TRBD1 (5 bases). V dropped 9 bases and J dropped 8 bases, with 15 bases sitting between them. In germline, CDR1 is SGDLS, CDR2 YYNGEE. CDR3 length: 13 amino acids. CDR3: CAKKGQDDSPLHF. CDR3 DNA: TGTGCCAAAAAGGGGCAGGATGATTCACCCCTCCACTTT.

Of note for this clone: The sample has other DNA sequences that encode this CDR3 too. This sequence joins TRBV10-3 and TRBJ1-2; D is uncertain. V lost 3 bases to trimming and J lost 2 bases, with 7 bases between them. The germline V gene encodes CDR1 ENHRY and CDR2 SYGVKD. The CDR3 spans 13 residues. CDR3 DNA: TGTGCCATCAGTGAATCGGGGAACTATGGCTACACCTTC. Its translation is CAISESGNYGYTF.

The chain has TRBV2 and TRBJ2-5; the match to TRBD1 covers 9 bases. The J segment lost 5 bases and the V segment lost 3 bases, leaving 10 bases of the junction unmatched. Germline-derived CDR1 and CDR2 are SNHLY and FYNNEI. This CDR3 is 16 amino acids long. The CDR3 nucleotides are TGTGCCAGCAGTGATCATGGGACAGGGCCTAAGGAGACCCAGTACTTC. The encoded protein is CASSDHGTGPKETQYF.

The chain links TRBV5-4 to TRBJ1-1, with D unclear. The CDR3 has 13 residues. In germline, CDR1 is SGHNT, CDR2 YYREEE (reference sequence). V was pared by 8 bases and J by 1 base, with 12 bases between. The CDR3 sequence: CARSSWGNTEAFF. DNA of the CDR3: TGTGCCAGGTCGTCGTGGGGGAACACTGAAGCTTTCTTT.

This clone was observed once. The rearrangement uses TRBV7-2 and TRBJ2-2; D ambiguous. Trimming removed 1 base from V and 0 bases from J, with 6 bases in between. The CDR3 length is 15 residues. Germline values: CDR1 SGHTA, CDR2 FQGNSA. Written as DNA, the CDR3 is TGTGCCAGCAGCTTAGTTCCGCCGAACACCGGGGAGCTGTTTTTT. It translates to CASSLVPPNTGELFF.